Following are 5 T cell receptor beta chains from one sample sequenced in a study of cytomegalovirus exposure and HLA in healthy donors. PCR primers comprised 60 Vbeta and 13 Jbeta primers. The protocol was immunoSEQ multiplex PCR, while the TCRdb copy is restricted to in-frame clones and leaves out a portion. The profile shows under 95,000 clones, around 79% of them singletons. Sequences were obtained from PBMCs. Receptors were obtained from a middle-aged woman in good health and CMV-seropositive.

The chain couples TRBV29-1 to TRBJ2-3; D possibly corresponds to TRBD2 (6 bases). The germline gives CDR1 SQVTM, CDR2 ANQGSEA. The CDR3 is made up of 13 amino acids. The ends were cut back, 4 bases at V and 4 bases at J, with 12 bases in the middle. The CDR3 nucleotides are TGCAGCGTTGCGGTGGGGGGACCAGATACGCAGTATTTT. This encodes CSVAVGGPDTQYF.

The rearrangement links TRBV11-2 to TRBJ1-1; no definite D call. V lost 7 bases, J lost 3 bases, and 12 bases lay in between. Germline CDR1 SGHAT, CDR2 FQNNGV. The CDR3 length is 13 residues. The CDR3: CASTFLLYTEAFF. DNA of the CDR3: TGTGCCAGCACCTTTCTCTTATACACTGAAGCTTTCTTT.

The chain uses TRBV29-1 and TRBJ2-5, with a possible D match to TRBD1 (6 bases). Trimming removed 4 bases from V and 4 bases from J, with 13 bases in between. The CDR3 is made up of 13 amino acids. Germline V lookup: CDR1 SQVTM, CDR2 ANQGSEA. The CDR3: CSVGQRGGETQYF. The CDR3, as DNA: TGCAGCGTTGGACAGCGAGGGGGAGAGACCCAGTACTTC.

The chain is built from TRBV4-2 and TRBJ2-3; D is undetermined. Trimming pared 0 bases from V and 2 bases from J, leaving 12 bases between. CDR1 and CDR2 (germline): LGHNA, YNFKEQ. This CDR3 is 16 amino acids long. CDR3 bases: TGTGCCAGCAGCCAAGAGAATAGTATCCTCACAGATACGCAGTATTTT. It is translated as CASSQENSILTDTQYF.

The CDR3 spells CASTSSAGSGYGYTF. The CDR3 bases are TGTGCCAGTACCTCCTCTGCGGGGAGTGGCTATGGCTACACCTTC. The rearrangement links TRBV19 to TRBJ1-2; no clear D. CDR3 size: 15 residues. The germline CDR1 and CDR2 sequences are LNHDA and SQIVND (reference sequence). Trimming stripped 7 bases from V and 4 bases from J, with 19 bases between.